The T cell receptor (beta chain) under discussion was sequenced for a study of identical twins. The CDR3 is 15 residues long. Looked up from germline, CDR1 is LGHDT and CDR2 is YNNKEL (reference sequence). With 11 bases removed from V and 1 base from J, the gap between germline ends came to 20 bases. Via MiXCR, TCRdb re-called the 5' RACE reads, giving one row per CDR3 protein. The sample gives 750,000 to 950,000 distinct CDR3 sequences, more than 9% of which show up once; 1.5% to 2% is in the top ten. This sample was shared with a second study, whose subject was yellow fever vaccine responses in identical twins. This second report adds: Reportedly, the T cell response mounted by twins to vaccine seemed partly convergent, partly personalized.

Sequencing input: PBMCs. The J gene is TRBJ1-2, the V gene TRBV3-1; D is uncertain. The sequence was collected from a woman under 30 in good health. The chain's CDR3 is CACCQDLRINYGYTF. The CDR3 coding sequence is TGTGCCTGCTGCCAAGATCTACGGATTAACTATGGCTACACCTTC.